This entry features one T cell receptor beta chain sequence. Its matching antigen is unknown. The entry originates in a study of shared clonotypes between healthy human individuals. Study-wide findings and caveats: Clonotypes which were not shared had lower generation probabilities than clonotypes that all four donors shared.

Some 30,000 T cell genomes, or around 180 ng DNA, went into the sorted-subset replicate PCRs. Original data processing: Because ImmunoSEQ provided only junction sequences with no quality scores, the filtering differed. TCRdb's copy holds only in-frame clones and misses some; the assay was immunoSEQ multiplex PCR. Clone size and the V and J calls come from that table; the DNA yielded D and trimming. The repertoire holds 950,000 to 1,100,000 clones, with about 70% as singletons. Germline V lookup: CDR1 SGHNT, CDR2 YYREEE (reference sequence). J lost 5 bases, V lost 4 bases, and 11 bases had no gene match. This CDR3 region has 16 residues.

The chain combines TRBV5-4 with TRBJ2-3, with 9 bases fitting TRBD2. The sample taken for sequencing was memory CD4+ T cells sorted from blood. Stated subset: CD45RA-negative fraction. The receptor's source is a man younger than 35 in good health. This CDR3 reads CASSKDSSGRIDTQYF. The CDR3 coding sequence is TGTGCCAGCAGCAAAGACTCCAGCGGGAGGATAGATACGCAGTATTTT.